This T cell receptor (beta chain) was recorded in a study of blood T cells in healthy people across ages. Together with a sample-barcoded 5' primer, a J-beta primer mix was included in a second PCR lasting roughly 6 to 12 cycles. One entry per CDR3 protein results from TCRdb running MiXCR on the 5' RACE reads. The sample contains roughly 1,700,000 distinct CDR3 sequences, 28% of which appear only once. CDR3 length equals 13 residues. Germline V gene lookup returns CDR1 ENHRY and CDR2 SYGVKD. J gave up 11 bases and V 1 base, and 6 bases lay outside the gene matches. The genes are TRBV10-3 and TRBJ2-3; 7 bases align to TRBD2. The TCR comes from a woman younger than 45 in good health. Sequencing was done on a sample of blood. This chain's CDR3 is CAISEFVGGEQYF. DNA for the CDR3: TGTGCCATCAGTGAGTTTGTTGGGGGGGAGCAGTATTTT.